This entry is about one TCR beta chain. Trimming left V 1 base short and J 4 bases short, with 7 bases between. Germline lookup yields CDR1 LNHDA and CDR2 SQIVND (reference sequence). The CDR3 spans 13 residues. TCRdb's copy holds only in-frame clones and misses some; the assay was immunoSEQ multiplex PCR. The data contain around 130,000 clones, about 91% of them singletons. The record originates from a study of T cell responses to AZD1222 COVID-19 vaccine. The source material was peripheral blood, sampled on day 0 of AZD1222 vaccination. The receptor's source is an adult in good health. The chain couples TRBV19 to TRBJ1-1; D is possibly TRBD1 (5 bases). CDR3 nucleotides: TGTGCCAGTAGTATAGGGACACCCACTGAAGCTTTCTTT. Translating it yields CASSIGTPTEAFF.